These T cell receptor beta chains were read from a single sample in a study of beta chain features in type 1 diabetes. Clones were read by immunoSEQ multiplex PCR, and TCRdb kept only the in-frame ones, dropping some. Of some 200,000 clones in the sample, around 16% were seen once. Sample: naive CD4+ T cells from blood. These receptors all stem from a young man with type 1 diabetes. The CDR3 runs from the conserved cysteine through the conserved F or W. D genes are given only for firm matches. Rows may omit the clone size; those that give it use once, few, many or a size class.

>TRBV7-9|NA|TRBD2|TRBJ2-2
TGTGCCAGCAGCTTGACTAGCGGTTACAACACCGGGGAGCTGTTTTTT
CASSLTSGYNTGELFF
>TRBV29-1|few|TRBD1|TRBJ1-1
TGCAGCGTTGTGCCACGGACAGGGGTTACTGAAGCTTTCTTT
CSVVPRTGVTEAFF
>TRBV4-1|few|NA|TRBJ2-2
TGCGCCAGCAGCCAAGAAGGCAGGGGCGCCGGAATGTCCACCGGGGAGCTGTTTTTT
CASSQEGRGAGMSTGELFF
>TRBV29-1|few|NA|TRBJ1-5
TGCAGCGTTAAGCAGGGAAATCAGCCCCAGCATTTT
CSVKQGNQPQHF
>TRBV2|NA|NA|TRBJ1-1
TGTGCCAGCAGTGAATGGGTGGAAGCTTTCTTT
CASSEWVEAFF
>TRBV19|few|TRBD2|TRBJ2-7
TGTGCCAGTAGACCACGGACTAGCGGGAGATTCGAGCAGTACTTC
CASRPRTSGRFEQYF
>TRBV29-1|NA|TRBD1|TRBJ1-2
TGCAGCACTTCCCCACAGGGGGCGGGAGGCTACACCTTC
CSTSPQGAGGYTF
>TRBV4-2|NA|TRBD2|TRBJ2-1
TGTGCCAGCAGCCAAGACCCTAGCGGGGGCTACAATGAGCAGTTCTTC
CASSQDPSGGYNEQFF
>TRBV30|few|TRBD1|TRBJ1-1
TGTGCCTGGAATGCAGGGGGTAATGCTTTCTTT
CAWNAGGNAFF
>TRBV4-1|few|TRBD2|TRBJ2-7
TGCGCCAGCAGCGAGAGCGGGATTTCCCGCGAGCAGTACTTC
CASSESGISREQYF
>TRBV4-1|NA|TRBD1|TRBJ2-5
TGCGCCAGCAGCCCGGGGGACAGGGGAAGGGAGACCCAGTACTTC
CASSPGDRGRETQYF
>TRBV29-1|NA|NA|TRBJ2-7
TGCAGCGTTAAAGGGAGGAACACCTACGAGCAGTACTTC
CSVKGRNTYEQYF
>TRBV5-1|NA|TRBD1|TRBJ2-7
TGCGCCAGCAGCCCGGGACAGGGTGTCAGGTACGAGCAGTACTTC
CASSPGQGVRYEQYF
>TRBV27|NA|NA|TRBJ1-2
TGTGCCAGCAGTCTAGTGGGGGGCCCTGGCTACACCTTC
CASSLVGGPGYTF
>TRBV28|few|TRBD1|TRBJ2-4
TGTGCCAGCAGTTCGGGACAGGGAAGTAACATTCAGTACTTC
CASSSGQGSNIQYF
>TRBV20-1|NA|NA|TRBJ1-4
TGCAGCCCCAGAAATGAAAAACTGTTTTTT
CSPRNEKLFF
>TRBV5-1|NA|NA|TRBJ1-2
TGCGCCAGCAGCTTGGAGAGTCAGGGTGTCGGTGGCTACACCTTC
CASSLESQGVGGYTF
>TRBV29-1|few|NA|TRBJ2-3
TGCAGCGCTCAGGGCTTGAGCGGACGCACAGATACGCAGTATTTT
CSAQGLSGRTDTQYF
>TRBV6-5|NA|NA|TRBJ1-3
TGTGCCAGCAGGGCTACTGGAAACACCATATATTTT
CASRATGNTIYF
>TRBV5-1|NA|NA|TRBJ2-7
TGCGCCAGCACTGACTCCGAGGAAGGCGAGCAGTACTTC
CASTDSEEGEQYF
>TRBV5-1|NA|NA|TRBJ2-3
TGCGCCAGCAGCTTGGAGGGCGCCCCGGGGGCAGATACGCAGTATTTT
CASSLEGAPGADTQYF
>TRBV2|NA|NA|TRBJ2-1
TGTGCCAGCAGTGAAGCGCGCTTTAGCGATGAGCAGTTCTTC
CASSEARFSDEQFF
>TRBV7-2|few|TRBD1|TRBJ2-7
TGTGCCAGCAGCTTAATCCGCCGGGACAGTTCCTACGAGCAGTACTTC
CASSLIRRDSSYEQYF
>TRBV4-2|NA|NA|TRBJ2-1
TGTGCCAGCAGCCAAGACGGGAGAGCGGAAGTCAAGCTTAATGAGCAGTTCTTC
CASSQDGRAEVKLNEQFF
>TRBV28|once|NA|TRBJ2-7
TGTGCGGTGGCAGGGCACTACGAGCAGTACTTC
CAVAGHYEQYF
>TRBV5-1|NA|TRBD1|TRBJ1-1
TGCGCCAGCAGCCCGGGACAGGGGAACATGAACACTGAAGCTTTCTTT
CASSPGQGNMNTEAFF
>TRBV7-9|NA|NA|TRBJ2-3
TGTGCCAGCAGCTGGGACGGTAGCACAGATACGCAGTATTTT
CASSWDGSTDTQYF
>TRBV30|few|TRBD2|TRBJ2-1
TGTGCCTGGGGTTCCGGGACTAGCGGGATCAATGAGCAGTTCTTC
CAWGSGTSGINEQFF
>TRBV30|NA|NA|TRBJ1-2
TGTGCCTGGGACTTTTCTAACTATGGCTACACCTTC
CAWDFSNYGYTF
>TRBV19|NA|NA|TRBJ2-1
TGTGCCAGTAGTATGCCAGCGCTCAATGAGCAGTTCTTC
CASSMPALNEQFF
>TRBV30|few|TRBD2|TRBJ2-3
TGTGCCTGGAGTGTACGAGCGGGAGGGCCGGATACGCAGTATTTT
CAWSVRAGGPDTQYF
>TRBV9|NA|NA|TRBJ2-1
TGTGCCAGCAGCGTGGCAGATTACAATGAGCAGTTCTTC
CASSVADYNEQFF
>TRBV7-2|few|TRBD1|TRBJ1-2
TGTGCCAGCAGCTTCGGACAGGGTGATGGCTACACCTTC
CASSFGQGDGYTF
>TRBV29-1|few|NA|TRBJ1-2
TGCAGCGTTGCGGACATGAACAACTATGGCTACACCTTC
CSVADMNNYGYTF
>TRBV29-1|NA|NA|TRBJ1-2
TGCAGCGTTAGGGGACCGTCCTATGGCTACACCTTC
CSVRGPSYGYTF
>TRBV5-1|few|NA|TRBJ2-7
TGCGCCAGCAGCTTCTTGGGGCTGACTAGGGAGCAGTACTTC
CASSFLGLTREQYF
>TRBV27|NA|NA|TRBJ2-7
TGTGCCACCTCCCTCGCCAAGGACTACGAGCAGTACTTC
CATSLAKDYEQYF
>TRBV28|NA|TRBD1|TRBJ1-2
TGTGCCAGCAGGACGGGACAGGGATCGTTCGTGAATGGCTACACCTTC
CASRTGQGSFVNGYTF
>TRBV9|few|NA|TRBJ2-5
TGTGCCAGCAGCGTAAGCCTCGTACAAGAGACCCAGTACTTC
CASSVSLVQETQYF
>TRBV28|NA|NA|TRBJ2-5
TGTGCCAGCAGTTTCTACCGGGACCAAGAGACCCAGTACTTC
CASSFYRDQETQYF